This T cell receptor beta chain emerged from a study of CD8 T cells in Susac syndrome. General study points: The CD4+ T cell repertoires in Susac syndrome were not clonally expanded.

With random hexamers, reverse transcription was performed on roughly 0.45 to 1 ug of RNA. MiXCR was run by TCRdb on the immunoSEQ multiplex PCR reads, yielding one entry per CDR3 protein. The repertoire holds over 150,000 distinct CDR3 sequences, with about 96% as singletons. With respect to this clonotype: Its antigen is unidentified.

The J segment lost 6 bases and the V segment lost 2 bases, leaving 5 bases of the junction unmatched. The V gene's germline CDR1 is SGHTA and CDR2 FQGNSA. This CDR3 is built from 15 residues. The sequencing sample was made of CD4+ T cells from PBMCs. The chain couples TRBV7-2 to TRBJ2-1; 9 positions match TRBD2. The receptor comes from a human donor with Susac syndrome. CDR3 DNA sequence: TGTGCCAGCAGCTTAAGGCTAGCGGGGCCCAATGAGCAGTTCTTC. Protein sequence: CASSLRLAGPNEQFF.